Shown below are 15 T cell receptor beta chains from a single sample sequenced in a study of shared clonotypes between healthy human individuals. Clones were read by immunoSEQ multiplex PCR, and TCRdb kept only the in-frame ones, dropping some. The table has about 1.9 million clones, just over 90% seen once. Naive-designated CD8 cells lacked CD45RO, were positively enriched for CCR7, and omitted terminally differentiated effector memory CD45RA+ cells. Sequences were obtained from naive CD8+ T cells from PBMCs. The receptor set was obtained from a man younger than 35 in good health. Some clones in this sample may be carry-over from other donors' samples.

V is TRBV18 and J is TRBJ1-4, with 10 bases lining up with TRBD1. The V and J ends lost 2 bases and 4 bases, in that order; junction bases with no gene match: 4. This CDR3 has 16 amino acids. Germline V lookup: CDR1 KGHSH, CDR2 LQKENI. CDR3 coding DNA: TGTGCCAGCTCACCAGAAGACAGGGGGCGTAATGAAAAACTGTTTTTT. It specifies CASSPEDRGRNEKLFF.

This chain links TRBV5-1 with TRBJ2-7; 7 positions match TRBD2. V was pared by 0 bases and J by 3 bases, with 6 bases of the junction left unmatched. Looked up from germline, CDR1 is SGHRS and CDR2 is YFSETQ. The CDR3 extends over 15 amino acids. As DNA, the CDR3 is TGCGCCAGCAGCTTGGGTTCTAGCGGAATCTACGAGCAGTACTTC. The encoded protein is CASSLGSSGIYEQYF.

The V call is TRBV30, the J call TRBJ1-3; D is unclear. The germline gives CDR1 GTSNPN, CDR2 SVGIG (reference sequence). V was cut by 1 base and J by 1 base, with 8 bases left in between. The CDR3 length is 14 residues. In DNA form, the CDR3 reads TGTGCCTGGAGTGCGACCAGATCTGGAAACACCATATATTTT. Amino acid sequence: CAWSATRSGNTIYF.

In nucleotides, the CDR3 is TGTGCCAGCAGCGTTATGACAGGGACTGAAGCTTTCTTT. Residues: CASSVMTGTEAFF. V and J are TRBV9 and TRBJ1-1, with 7 bases fitting TRBD1. V was clipped by 2 bases and J by 5 bases; unmatched bases: 3. The CDR3 has 13 residues. The germline V gene encodes CDR1 SGDLS and CDR2 YYNGEE.

This CDR3 is CASSPPPFGANVLTF. The CDR3 DNA reads as TGTGCCAGCTCACCACCGCCTTTCGGGGCCAACGTCCTGACTTTC. This chain links TRBV18 with TRBJ2-6, with D unclear. V was trimmed by 0 bases and J by 4 bases, leaving 7 bases between them. This CDR3 region has 15 residues. Germline lookup yields CDR1 KGHSH and CDR2 LQKENI.

The CDR3 region has the DNA TGCGCCAGCAGCCAAGGACCCGCTGGGGCCAACGTCCTGACTTTC. Translating gives CASSQGPAGANVLTF. V gene TRBV4-1 combines with J gene TRBJ2-6; D is unclear. This CDR3 contains 15 residues. CDR1 MGHRA and CDR2 YSYEKL come from the germline V gene. Deletions cut 1 base from V and 2 bases from J, with 6 bases between.

The chain links TRBV7-9 to TRBJ2-1, with 9 nucleotides matching TRBD1. The CDR3 consists of 14 residues. V gave up 6 bases and J gave up 7 bases; unmatched junction bases: 7. Germline V gene lookup returns CDR1 SEHNR and CDR2 FQNEAQ (reference sequence). The CDR3 DNA reads as TGTGCCAGCAGAAGGACAGGGGAGGATAATGAGCAGTTCTTC. Translation: CASRRTGEDNEQFF.

V usage is TRBV15 and J usage is TRBJ2-5, with TRBD2 matching 12 bases. V was clipped by 0 bases and J by 5 bases; unmatched bases: 7. CDR3 length equals 17 residues. Germline assignment: CDR1 LNHNV and CDR2 YYDKDF (reference sequence). The CDR3 reads CATSRDELAGGIETQYF. In DNA form, the CDR3 reads TGTGCCACCAGCAGAGATGAACTAGCGGGAGGAATCGAGACCCAGTACTTC.

CDR3 loop: CATFNGRTSGYTF. The DNA for the CDR3 is TGTGCCACCTTCAATGGCAGGACCTCTGGCTACACCTTC. The chain uses TRBV25-1 and TRBJ1-2; D call uncertain. Germline CDR1 reads MGHDK; CDR2 reads SYGVNS. The CDR3 loop spans 13 amino acids. Trimming took off 10 bases at V and 7 bases at J, with 19 bases between the two ends.

About this clone: The sample has other DNA sequences that encode this CDR3 too. The chain links TRBV5-6 to TRBJ2-3; D call uncertain. Trimming took 4 bases from V and 4 from J, leaving 7 bases between them. There are 12 residues in the CDR3. Germline V lookup: CDR1 SGHDT, CDR2 YYEEEE. Here the CDR3 DNA reads TGTGCCAGCAGCATAGGTCCAGATACGCAGTATTTT. Translating gives CASSIGPDTQYF.

The rearrangement joins TRBV6-1 to TRBJ1-5, with D maybe TRBD1 (5 bases). The CDR3 has 17 residues. Between the trimmed V and J ends, which lost 2 bases and 2 bases, there was a span of 16 bases. Germline values: CDR1 MNHNS, CDR2 SASEGT. CDR3 nucleotide sequence: TGTGCCAGCAGTGAATTACCACGAGGGGCGGGCAATCAGCCCCAGCATTTT. Translation: CASSELPRGAGNQPQHF.

This rearrangement joins TRBV29-1 to TRBJ1-3; no definite D call. There are 15 residues in the CDR3. Per germline, CDR1 SQVTM and CDR2 ANQGSEA. V lost 6 bases and J lost 4, with 19 bases in between. CDR3 amino acids: CSVMGSGIPGNTIYF. In DNA, the CDR3 is TGCAGCGTGATGGGATCTGGCATACCCGGAAACACCATATATTTT.

This sequence joins TRBV7-9 and TRBJ1-1; 8 positions agree with TRBD1. Germline assignment: CDR1 SEHNR and CDR2 FQNEAQ (reference sequence). The V and J ends lost 4 bases and 1 base, in that order; junction bases with no gene match: 5. CDR3 length equals 15 residues. In nucleotides, the CDR3 is TGTGCCAGCAGCTATAACAGGGGGGCGAACACTGAAGCTTTCTTT. Translated, it gives CASSYNRGANTEAFF.

This sequence joins TRBV7-9 and TRBJ2-7, with a possible D match to TRBD2 (5 bases). The ends were cut back, 5 bases at V and 2 bases at J, with 16 bases in the middle. Per the germline V gene, CDR1 is SEHNR and CDR2 is FQNEAQ (reference sequence). The CDR3 is made up of 15 amino acids. The CDR3 nucleotides read TGTGCCAGCAGCCGCCGGGAACTAGGAACCTACGAGCAGTACTTC. Protein product: CASSRRELGTYEQYF.

The CDR3 DNA is TGTGCCAGCAGCTTTTGGGGAAGAGGCGGGGGAGGGGTCAATGAGCAGTTCTTC. It is translated as CASSFWGRGGGGVNEQFF. The genes are TRBV7-8 and TRBJ2-1, with 7 bases fitting TRBD2. Germline loops: CDR1 SGHVS, CDR2 FQNEAQ. The trim removed 3 bases at V and 6 bases at J, leaving 17 bases unmatched. This CDR3 has 18 amino acids.